This T cell receptor (beta chain) derives from a study of T cell responses to AZD1222 COVID-19 vaccine. Whole-study findings and limits: Clonal diversity was possibly underestimated, and white British individuals and females predominated among donors. Repertoire sampling was restricted to post-peak T cell response timepoints. In the spike-specific TCR repertoire, nearly half reportedly target unmutated variant regions.

CDR1 is KGHDR and CDR2 is SFDVKD in the germline V gene. The CDR3 runs to 14 residues. V was shortened by 3 bases and J by 4 bases, with 9 bases between the two germline ends. Concerning this clone: Antigen unknown.

Only in-frame clones appear in the TCRdb table, and some are missing; sequencing was by immunoSEQ multiplex PCR. This sample has tens of thousands of clones, with around nine tenths found just once. The TCR comes from an adult in good health. The sample in question was peripheral blood, obtained on day 0 of AZD1222 vaccination. The V and J genes are TRBV24-1 and TRBJ1-3; a weak D match, TRBD1 (5 bases). CDR3 bases: TGTGCCACCAGTGATAAATACAGGGGAAACACCATATATTTT. Protein: CATSDKYRGNTIYF.